This TCR beta chain derives from a study of blood T cells in healthy people across ages. Findings of the study overall: Among long-lived donors, naive CD4+ cells were more numerous and diversity higher than in aged donors.

Roughly 10 milliliters was the volume of peripheral blood drawn from each donor. The authors ran a second PCR of about 6 to 11 cycles using a sample-barcoded 5' primer and a J-beta primer mix. TCRdb itself ran the 5' RACE reads through MiXCR, one entry per CDR3 protein. The sample lists about 570,000 distinct CDR3 sequences; 27% were seen once. This clonotype turned up a few times. Its specificity is unknown. This TCR was sampled from a woman in her 70s in good health. The specimen sequenced was blood.

The CDR3 DNA reads as TGCGCCAGCAGCTTGGCCGGGATGGATACGCAGTATTTT. Protein product: CASSLAGMDTQYF. The J gene is TRBJ2-3, the V gene TRBV5-1; D perhaps matches TRBD2 (5 bases). V dropped 0 bases and J dropped 6 bases, with 8 bases sitting between them. This CDR3 is 13 amino acids long. Germline V gene lookup returns CDR1 SGHRS and CDR2 YFSETQ.